The 11 T cell receptor beta chains presented below share a single source sample, sequenced in a study of T cells in Graves' hyperthyroidism and ophthalmopathy. RNA transcripts yielded amplified TCR beta CDR3 regions. Using the HTBI primer set, a first-round RT-PCR was run on the TCR CDR3. A single record per CDR3 protein comes from TCRdb applying MiXCR to the multiplex PCR reads. The repertoire holds about 840,000 distinct CDR3 sequences, with around 38% as singletons. The material sequenced was blood. These receptors were collected from a man aged 18 to 30 with Graves' hyperthyroidism.

The chain combines TRBV5-1 with TRBJ1-6, with D unclear. The CDR3 sequence is 15 residues long. Trimming cost V 2 bases and J 6 bases, with 12 bases left between them. From germline, CDR1 is SGHRS and CDR2 YFSETQ. The CDR3 protein is CASSFLDGFNSPLHF. The CDR3 nucleotides read TGCGCCAGCAGCTTCTTGGACGGATTTAATTCACCCCTCCACTTT.

This rearrangement joins TRBV20-1 to TRBJ1-1; D is ambiguous. The ends were cut back, 5 bases at V and 0 bases at J, with 19 bases in the middle. The CDR3 runs to 16 residues. Germline-derived CDR1 and CDR2 are DFQATT and SNEGSKA (reference sequence). CDR3 sequence (DNA): TGCAGTGCTGTACCGCCTCGAGACCAGGTGAACACTGAAGCTTTCTTT. This translates into CSAVPPRDQVNTEAFF.

This clonotype showed up just a few times. The chain links TRBV27 to TRBJ2-7, with a weak D call TRBD1 (6 bases). CDR3 size: 14 residues. The V gene's germline CDR1 is MNHEY and CDR2 SMNVEV (reference sequence). V lost 4 bases and J 5 bases, leaving 15 bases between the germline ends. CDR3 amino acids: CASSSTTGGNEQYF. The DNA for the CDR3 is TGTGCCAGCAGTTCCACGACAGGCGGTAACGAGCAGTACTTC.

The chain joins TRBV19 to TRBJ1-2; TRBD1 is a possible D gene (6 bases). The CDR3 totals 16 residues. CDR1 is LNHDA, CDR2 SQIVND, per germline (reference sequence). Trimming removed 9 bases at V and 8 bases at J, with 28 bases between. This chain's CDR3 is CASSPLDRDIGAGYTF. The CDR3 DNA follows: TGTGCCAGCAGTCCATTAGACCGGGACATCGGGGCGGGCTACACCTTC.

Points on this clonotype: A much more abundant neighbour one base away suggests this may be a read error. The chain is built from TRBV7-9 and TRBJ2-7; unclear D gene. Germline CDR1 is SEHNR and CDR2 is FQNEAQ (reference sequence). With 11 bases removed from V and 2 bases from J, the gap between germline ends came to 16 bases. This CDR3 region has 13 residues. CDR3 region: CAGSYGVTYEQYF. CDR3 bases: TGTGCCGGTAGTTACGGCGTCACCTACGAGCAGTACTTC.

This clonotype was seen a handful of times. This sequence joins TRBV19 and TRBJ1-5; D gene unclear. Germline V gene lookup returns CDR1 LNHDA and CDR2 SQIVND (reference sequence). With 1 base removed from V and 0 bases from J, the gap between germline ends came to 7 bases. The CDR3 has 15 residues. DNA of the CDR3: TGTGCCAGTAGTATAGCAGATTATAGCAATCAGCCCCAGCATTTT. Its protein product is CASSIADYSNQPQHF.

This clonotype was detected many times. This chain connects TRBV10-1 to TRBJ1-1; perhaps TRBD1 as D (5 bases). Germline values: CDR1 WNHNN, CDR2 SYGVQD (reference sequence). The CDR3 has 14 amino acids. V was shortened by 0 bases and J by 4 bases, with 9 bases between the two germline ends. The CDR3 spells CASSESPGGTEAFF. CDR3 sequence (DNA): TGCGCCAGCAGTGAGTCTCCCGGGGGCACTGAAGCTTTCTTT.

This clonotype was counted ten times or more. Here the CDR3 DNA reads TGTGCCATCAGTGTTCGGGGCGCGAACACCGGGGAGCTGTTTTTT. Amino acid sequence: CAISVRGANTGELFF. The J gene is TRBJ2-2, the V gene TRBV10-3; either TRBD1 or TRBD2 may supply D (5 bases each). This CDR3 contains 15 residues. V gave up 4 bases and J gave up 0 bases, with 9 bases separating them. Germline lookup yields CDR1 ENHRY and CDR2 SYGVKD.

This chain uses TRBV2 with TRBJ2-7; TRBD1 might be the D (7 bases). This CDR3 region has 13 residues. Germline V gene data show CDR1 as SNHLY and CDR2 as FYNNEI. The V gene lost 5 bases and the J gene lost 6 bases, with 14 bases spanning the gap. The CDR3 region is CASSFWQGGEQYF. CDR3 nucleotide sequence: TGTGCCAGCAGTTTCTGGCAGGGGGGCGAGCAGTACTTC.

This clonotype was recorded at least ten times. The V and J genes are TRBV7-9 and TRBJ1-2, with 7 bases identical to TRBD1. From germline, CDR1 is SEHNR and CDR2 FQNEAQ (reference sequence). The CDR3 is 13 residues long. V dropped 5 bases and J dropped 6; count of bases not matched to a gene: 6. The CDR3 nucleotides are TGTGCCAGCAGCCCCACAGGGGCTCATGGCTACACCTTC. Amino acids: CASSPTGAHGYTF.

The rearrangement links TRBV6-2 or TRBV6-3 to TRBJ1-5; 7 bases fit TRBD1. J lost 3 bases, V lost 4 bases, and 6 bases had no gene match. The CDR3 covers 15 residues. The germline V gene encodes CDR1 MNHEY and CDR2 SVGEGT. CDR3 nucleotides: TGTGCCAGCAGTTCTCCGGGACAGAACAATCAGCCCCAGCATTTT. Translated, it gives CASSSPGQNNQPQHF.